These 30 T cell receptor beta chains came from one sample sequenced in a study of T cells in Graves' hyperthyroidism and ophthalmopathy. TCR beta CDR3 regions were amplified from RNA transcripts. RT-PCR in the first round (using the HTBI primer set) targeted the TCR CDR3. TCRdb re-analysed the multiplex PCR reads in MiXCR, keeping a single row per CDR3 protein. Among 280,000 or so distinct CDR3 sequences, less than 30% were seen once, and the ten largest hold about 30%. Sequenced input: blood. Every receptor here comes from a man in his forties with Graves' hyperthyroidism that later progressed to Graves' ophthalmopathy.

The chain combines TRBV30 with TRBJ1-1; D gene unclear. Germline V gene sequence: CDR1 GTSNPN, CDR2 SVGIG (reference sequence). Trimming cost V 2 bases and J 7 bases, with 8 bases left between them. This CDR3 has 11 amino acids. The CDR3 reads CAWSRTDEAFF. DNA for the CDR3: TGTGCCTGGAGTAGGACGGATGAAGCTTTCTTT.

This clonotype has at least ten counts. The chain links TRBV15 to TRBJ1-6; a weak D match, TRBD1 (6 bases). V shed 3 bases and J shed 6 bases, with 9 bases lying between them. This CDR3 has 14 amino acids. CDR1 and CDR2 (germline): LNHNV, YYDKDF (reference sequence). In nucleotides, the CDR3 is TGTGCCACCAGCAGGGCCAGGGGTAATTCACCCCTCCACTTT. Translated, it gives CATSRARGNSPLHF.

This clonotype has a count of ten or more. The chain has TRBV12-3 or TRBV12-4 and TRBJ2-5; 7 bases fit TRBD2. V gave up 8 bases and J gave up 1 base; unmatched junction bases: 22. CDR3 length equals 19 residues. The DNA of the CDR3 is TGTGCCAGCGCGTTCAGTGGGAAGAGACTAGCAAAGTTCCAAGAGACCCAGTACTTC. Encoded protein: CASAFSGKRLAKFQETQYF.

The sample holds many counts of this clonotype. The chain combines TRBV30 with TRBJ2-7, with D uncertain. CDR1 is GTSNPN, CDR2 SVGIG, per germline (reference sequence). The CDR3 length is 15 residues. V dropped 2 bases and J dropped 0 bases, with 14 bases sitting between them. In DNA, the CDR3 is TGTGCCTGGAGTCCGAGGACGGTGAGCTCCTACGAGCAGTACTTC. Its protein is CAWSPRTVSSYEQYF.

This clonotype appeared many times. The CDR3 reads CASSKPGYTGELFF. CDR3 bases: TGTGCCAGCAGTAAACCAGGTTACACCGGGGAGCTGTTTTTT. This chain joins TRBV11-2 and TRBJ2-2; no reliable D call. Germline values: CDR1 SGHAT, CDR2 FQNNGV. Trimming pared 6 bases from V and 3 bases from J, leaving 11 bases between. The CDR3 loop spans 14 amino acids.

This clonotype has a count of ten or more. The chain uses TRBV24-1 and TRBJ2-5; tentative D call: TRBD2 (6 bases). The CDR3 consists of 14 residues. The germline CDR1 and CDR2 sequences are KGHDR and SFDVKD. V was shortened by 5 bases and J by 5 bases, with 14 bases between the two germline ends. The CDR3 sequence is CATSGLQEGETQYF. CDR3 nucleotides: TGTGCCACCAGTGGTCTACAGGAGGGGGAGACCCAGTACTTC.

This clonotype was seen at least ten times. This CDR3 is CSVRGSYEQYF. Here the CDR3 DNA reads TGCAGCGTGCGGGGTTCCTACGAGCAGTACTTC. The chain links TRBV29-1 to TRBJ2-7, with D possibly matching TRBD2 (6 bases). CDR1 is SQVTM, CDR2 ANQGSEA, per germline. Trimming took off 6 bases at V and 1 base at J, with 7 bases between the two ends. The CDR3 is 11 residues long.

This clonotype was detected many times. The rearrangement links TRBV4-2 to TRBJ1-5; TRBD1 aligns across 8 bases. This CDR3 region has 19 residues. The junction had 12 bases not matched to a gene; V was cut back by 0 bases and J by 2 bases. Germline CDR1 and CDR2: LGHNA and YNFKEQ. CDR3 coding DNA: TGTGCCAGCAGCCAAGAATTTAGGACAGGGAGATTGGGCAATCAGCCCCAGCATTTT. It specifies CASSQEFRTGRLGNQPQHF.

This clonotype has ten or more counts. V usage is TRBV20-1 and J usage is TRBJ2-7, with 7 positions matching TRBD1. Germline V CDR1 and CDR2: DFQATT, SNEGSKA (reference sequence). CDR3 length equals 17 residues. V shed 5 bases, J shed 5 bases, and the junction held 21 bases outside the gene matches. CDR3 sequence (DNA): TGCAGTGCTGCCCAAACCCAACAGGGGTCCTTCCCCCACGAGCAGTACTTC. Translation: CSAAQTQQGSFPHEQYF.

In this sample, this clonotype turned up many times. This chain uses TRBV20-1 with TRBJ1-5; perhaps TRBD1 as D (6 bases). Trimming pared 3 bases from V and 0 bases from J, leaving 15 bases between. The germline V gene encodes CDR1 DFQATT and CDR2 SNEGSKA (reference sequence). The length of the CDR3 is 16 residues. The CDR3 DNA reads TGCAGTGCTAGTAGGGGGTCCCCTTATAGCAATCAGCCCCAGCATTTT. It translates to CSASRGSPYSNQPQHF.

There are many counts of this clonotype. This rearrangement joins TRBV2 to TRBJ2-2; no clear D. The CDR3 runs to 15 residues. Trimming stripped 3 bases from V and 5 bases from J, with 13 bases between. Looked up from germline, CDR1 is SNHLY and CDR2 is FYNNEI. CDR3 region: CASSEQLGRTGELFF. The CDR3, as DNA: TGTGCCAGCAGTGAGCAGTTAGGTCGTACCGGGGAGCTGTTTTTT.

There are many counts of this clonotype. The CDR3 is CAWSVQGGYEQYF. The CDR3, as DNA: TGTGCCTGGAGTGTTCAGGGGGGCTACGAGCAGTACTTC. The V and J genes are TRBV30 and TRBJ2-7; possibly TRBD1 for D (7 bases). CDR1 and CDR2 (germline): GTSNPN, SVGIG (reference sequence). The CDR3 spans 13 residues. V was shortened by 0 bases and J by 3 bases, with 9 bases between the two germline ends.

This clonotype was observed at least ten times. J is TRBJ2-5 and V is TRBV7-9, with 9 bases that match TRBD2. Germline CDR1 reads SEHNR; CDR2 reads FQNEAQ (reference sequence). J gave up 4 bases and V 1 base, and 1 base lay outside the gene matches. The CDR3 spans 14 residues. The CDR3: CASSLVLAGETQYF. The CDR3, as DNA: TGTGCCAGCAGCTTAGTACTAGCGGGAGAGACCCAGTACTTC.

The chain carries TRBV6-2 or TRBV6-3 and TRBJ1-1; D is uncertain. Trimming removed 2 bases at V and 1 base at J, with 8 bases between. In germline, CDR1 is MNHEY, CDR2 SVGEGT. There are 14 residues in the CDR3. The CDR3 sequence: CASSYLAGNTEAFF. CDR3 DNA: TGTGCCAGCAGTTACCTAGCTGGGAACACTGAAGCTTTCTTT.

V usage is TRBV11-2 and J usage is TRBJ2-5; TRBD2 matches at 13 bases. The CDR3 length is 17 residues. Germline assignment: CDR1 SGHAT and CDR2 FQNNGV. V shed 5 bases, J shed 6 bases, and the junction held 12 bases outside the gene matches. The CDR3 region has the DNA TGTGCCAGCAGCCTCGGACTAGCGGGAGTGGGTCCAAAGACCCAGTACTTC. Its translation is CASSLGLAGVGPKTQYF.

This clonotype occurred many times. The chain joins TRBV2 to TRBJ1-1, with D possibly being TRBD1 (5 bases). The V and J ends lost 7 bases and 6 bases respectively, with 18 bases between them. Germline CDR1 SNHLY, CDR2 FYNNEI. This CDR3 is built from 14 residues. The CDR3 sequence: CASKGPPGGAEAFF. In nucleotides, the CDR3 is TGTGCCAGCAAGGGGCCACCAGGAGGGGCTGAAGCTTTCTTT.

The chain couples TRBV6-1 to TRBJ2-5; 9 bases align to TRBD2. Germline assignment: CDR1 MNHNS and CDR2 SASEGT. The CDR3 has 16 amino acids. With V trimmed by 7 bases and J by 2 bases, 11 bases remained unmatched. The chain's CDR3 is CASTRGGGVVQETQYF. DNA for the CDR3: TGTGCCAGCACACGCGGGGGGGGAGTGGTGCAAGAGACCCAGTACTTC.

The table lists this clonotype with many counts. This sequence joins TRBV5-6 and TRBJ1-2; a possible D gene is TRBD1 (5 bases). Germline V gene data show CDR1 as SGHDT and CDR2 as YYEEEE. The CDR3 is made up of 17 amino acids. V was cut by 6 bases and J by 1 base, with 22 bases left in between. The CDR3 spells CASILGVAGDLNYGYTF. DNA of the CDR3: TGTGCCAGCATCCTGGGGGTCGCGGGGGACCTTAACTATGGCTACACCTTC. Variable domain in full (rest from reference TRBV5-6 and TRBJ1-2): DAGVTQSPTHLIKTRGQQVTLRCSPKSGHDTVSWYQQALGQGPQFIFQYYEEEERQRGNFPDRFSGHQFPNYSSELNVNALLLGDSALYLCASILGVAGDLNYGYTFGSGTRLTVV.

In this sample, this clonotype turned up many times. V gene TRBV11-2 combines with J gene TRBJ1-4, with TRBD1 identical over 7 bases. The length of the CDR3 is 17 residues. From germline, CDR1 is SGHAT and CDR2 FQNNGV. Trimming cost V 3 bases and J 4 bases; bases outside gene matches: 11. The CDR3 here is CASSLRQGVTRNEKLFF. In nucleotides, the CDR3 is TGTGCCAGCAGCTTGAGACAGGGAGTTACCCGTAATGAAAAACTGTTTTTT.

This clonotype was counted at least ten times. The CDR3 loop reads CASSYLSGRSAGEQYF. CDR3 sequence (DNA): TGTGCCAGCAGTTACTTGAGCGGGAGATCGGCGGGCGAGCAGTACTTC. This chain connects TRBV6-2 or TRBV6-3 to TRBJ2-7, with 8 positions matching TRBD2. Unmatched junction bases numbered 11, after V lost 1 base and J lost 6 bases. The CDR3 spans 16 residues. Per germline, CDR1 MNHEY and CDR2 SVGEGT.

This clonotype showed up many times. The chain uses TRBV4-1 and TRBJ2-7; 8 bases match TRBD2. Germline V lookup: CDR1 MGHRA, CDR2 YSYEKL. The J segment lost 4 bases and the V segment lost 0 bases, leaving 14 bases of the junction unmatched. The CDR3 totals 18 residues. CDR3 coding DNA: TGCGCCAGCAGCCAAGAGATCGGCGTGAGCGGGAGTAAGTACGAGCAGTACTTC. The encoded protein is CASSQEIGVSGSKYEQYF.

Many counts were recorded for this clonotype. V is TRBV6-1 and J is TRBJ1-2; the match to TRBD1 covers 8 bases. The CDR3 spans 15 residues. Germline assignment: CDR1 MNHNS and CDR2 SASEGT. Unmatched junction bases numbered 5, after V lost 1 base and J lost 4 bases. The CDR3 region is CASSEGDRTGYGYTF. The CDR3 nucleotides read TGTGCCAGCAGTGAAGGGGACAGGACTGGCTATGGCTACACCTTC.

The rearrangement links TRBV12-3 or TRBV12-4 to TRBJ2-6; 9 bases are shared with TRBD2. The CDR3 covers 19 residues. V dropped 3 bases and J dropped 2; count of bases not matched to a gene: 11. This chain's CDR3 is CASSFLPRGGAAGANVLTF. CDR3 nucleotide sequence: TGTGCCAGCAGTTTCCTACCCCGCGGGGGGGCTGCTGGGGCCAACGTCCTGACTTTC.

Ten or more counts support this clonotype. The genes are TRBV4-2 and TRBJ1-3; D might be TRBD1 (5 bases). Trimming took off 0 bases at V and 7 bases at J, with 13 bases between the two ends. CDR1 is LGHNA and CDR2 is YNFKEQ in the germline V gene. The CDR3 is 15 residues long. CDR3 in DNA: TGTGCCAGCAGCCAAGACCGGACCGGGGCGAACACCATATATTTT. This gives the protein CASSQDRTGANTIYF.

CDR3 loop: CASSLMGQPTYEQYF. The CDR3 DNA sequence: TGTGCCAGCAGTTTAATGGGACAGCCGACCTACGAGCAGTACTTC. The chain employs TRBV27 and TRBJ2-7; 7 bases match TRBD1. With 2 bases clipped from V and 2 bases from J, the junction kept 6 bases outside the gene matches. This CDR3 spans 15 amino acids. Germline lookup yields CDR1 MNHEY and CDR2 SMNVEV (reference sequence).

There are many counts of this clonotype. The chain recombines TRBV12-3 or TRBV12-4 with TRBJ2-6; D is uncertain. The germline V and J ends were trimmed by 7 bases and 2 bases, with 9 bases remaining between them. The CDR3 loop spans 14 amino acids. The CDR3 DNA reads as TGTGCCAGCAACTCCCAGGCTGGGGCCAACGTCCTGACTTTC. Protein sequence: CASNSQAGANVLTF.

Many counts were recorded for this clonotype. This rearrangement joins TRBV20-1 to TRBJ2-2; 10 bases are a match to TRBD2. The CDR3 runs 18 residues. V dropped 0 bases and J dropped 0; count of bases not matched to a gene: 7. Germline CDR1 is DFQATT and CDR2 is SNEGSKA (reference sequence). DNA of the CDR3: TGCAGTGCTAGAGATTCAGTAGCGGGAGGCACGAACACCGGGGAGCTGTTTTTT. Encoded protein: CSARDSVAGGTNTGELFF.

This sequence joins TRBV20-1 and TRBJ2-7; weak D call: TRBD1 (5 bases). The CDR3 contains 12 residues. V shed 3 bases and J shed 1 base, with 7 bases lying between them. From germline, CDR1 is DFQATT and CDR2 SNEGSKA (reference sequence). CDR3 amino acids: CSASQGSYEQYF. The CDR3 nucleotides read TGCAGTGCTAGTCAGGGTTCCTACGAGCAGTACTTC.

This clonotype occurred many times. V gene TRBV6-1 combines with J gene TRBJ1-5; D not certain. This CDR3 is built from 14 residues. Germline V gene lookup returns CDR1 MNHNS and CDR2 SASEGT. The ends were cut back, 2 bases at V and 0 bases at J, with 5 bases in the middle. CDR3 coding DNA: TGTGCCAGCAGTGAACAGGATAGCAATCAGCCCCAGCATTTT. It specifies CASSEQDSNQPQHF.

This clonotype was found many times. This chain uses TRBV18 with TRBJ2-7; 7 bases align to TRBD2. The CDR3 consists of 15 residues. Germline V gene lookup returns CDR1 KGHSH and CDR2 LQKENI. V dropped 2 bases and J dropped 4; count of bases not matched to a gene: 8. In DNA, the CDR3 is TGTGCCAGCTCACCAGGAGTGGGGGGGATGTACGAGCAGTACTTC. Its protein is CASSPGVGGMYEQYF.